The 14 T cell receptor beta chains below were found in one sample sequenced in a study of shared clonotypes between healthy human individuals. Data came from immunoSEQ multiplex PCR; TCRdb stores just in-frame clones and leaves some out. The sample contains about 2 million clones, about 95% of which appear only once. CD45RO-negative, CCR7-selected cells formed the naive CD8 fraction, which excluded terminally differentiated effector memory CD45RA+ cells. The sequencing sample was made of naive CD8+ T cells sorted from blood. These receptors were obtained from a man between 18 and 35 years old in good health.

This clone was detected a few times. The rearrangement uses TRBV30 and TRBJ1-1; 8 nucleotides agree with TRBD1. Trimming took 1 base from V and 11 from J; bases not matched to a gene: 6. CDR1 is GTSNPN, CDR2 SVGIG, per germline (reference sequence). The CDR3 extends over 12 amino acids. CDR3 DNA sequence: TGTGCCTGGAGTGGCGGGGGGGACAGGGCTTTCTTT. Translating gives CAWSGGGDRAFF.

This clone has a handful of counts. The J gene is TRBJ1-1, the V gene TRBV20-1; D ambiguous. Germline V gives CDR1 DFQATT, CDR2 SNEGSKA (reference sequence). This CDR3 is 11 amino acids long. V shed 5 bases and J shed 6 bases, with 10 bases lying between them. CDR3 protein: CSAAPEAEAFF. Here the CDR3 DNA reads TGCAGTGCTGCCCCCGAAGCTGAAGCTTTCTTT.

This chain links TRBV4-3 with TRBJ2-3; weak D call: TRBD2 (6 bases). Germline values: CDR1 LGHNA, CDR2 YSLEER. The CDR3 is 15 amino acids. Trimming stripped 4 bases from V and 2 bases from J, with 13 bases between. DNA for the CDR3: TGCGCCAGCAGCCTGCTAGAGGGACTCACAGATACGCAGTATTTT. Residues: CASSLLEGLTDTQYF.

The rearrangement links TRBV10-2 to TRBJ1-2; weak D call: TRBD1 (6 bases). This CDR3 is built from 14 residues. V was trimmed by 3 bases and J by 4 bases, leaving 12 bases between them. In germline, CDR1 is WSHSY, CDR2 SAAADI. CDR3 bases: TGCGCCAGCAGTGAATTTAGGGGGGCCTATGGCTACACCTTC. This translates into CASSEFRGAYGYTF.

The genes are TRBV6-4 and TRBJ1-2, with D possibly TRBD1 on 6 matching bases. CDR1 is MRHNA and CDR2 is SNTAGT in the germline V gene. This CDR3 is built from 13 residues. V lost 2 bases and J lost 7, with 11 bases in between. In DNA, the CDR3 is TGTGCCAGCAGTGACACAGGGAAAGGTGGCTACACCTTC. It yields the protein CASSDTGKGGYTF.

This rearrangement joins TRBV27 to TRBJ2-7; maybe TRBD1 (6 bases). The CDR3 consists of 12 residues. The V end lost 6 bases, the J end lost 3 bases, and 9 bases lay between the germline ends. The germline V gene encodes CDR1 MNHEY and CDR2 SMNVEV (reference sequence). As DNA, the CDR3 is TGTGCCAGCAGCAGAGGGGGCTACGAGCAGTACTTC. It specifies CASSRGGYEQYF.

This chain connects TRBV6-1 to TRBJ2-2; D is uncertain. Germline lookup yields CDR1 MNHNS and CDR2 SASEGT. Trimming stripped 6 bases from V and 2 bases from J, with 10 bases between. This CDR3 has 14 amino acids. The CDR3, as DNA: TGTGCCAGCAGAGGCGGAGCTAACACCGGGGAGCTGTTTTTT. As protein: CASRGGANTGELFF.

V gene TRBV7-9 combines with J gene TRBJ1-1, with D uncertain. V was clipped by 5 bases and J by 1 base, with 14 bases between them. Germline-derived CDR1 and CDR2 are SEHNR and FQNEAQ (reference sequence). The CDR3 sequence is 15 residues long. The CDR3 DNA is TGTGCCAGCAGCCCGGGCCCCACATCGAACACTGAAGCTTTCTTT. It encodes CASSPGPTSNTEAFF. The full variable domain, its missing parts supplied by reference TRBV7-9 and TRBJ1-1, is DTGVSQNPRHKITKRGQNVTFRCDPISEHNRLYWYRQTLGQGPEFLTYFQNEAQLEKSRLLSDRFSAERPKGSFSTLEIQRTEQGDSAMYLCASSPGPTSNTEAFFGQGTRLTVV.

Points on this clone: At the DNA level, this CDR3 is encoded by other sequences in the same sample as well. CDR3: CASSLVLNTEAFF. The CDR3 DNA sequence: TGTGCCAGCAGCTTAGTATTGAACACTGAAGCTTTCTTT. The chain recombines TRBV7-9 with TRBJ1-1; the D is unclear. The CDR3 totals 13 residues. V lost 1 base, J lost 0 bases, and 3 bases lay in between. Germline-derived CDR1 and CDR2 are SEHNR and FQNEAQ (reference sequence).

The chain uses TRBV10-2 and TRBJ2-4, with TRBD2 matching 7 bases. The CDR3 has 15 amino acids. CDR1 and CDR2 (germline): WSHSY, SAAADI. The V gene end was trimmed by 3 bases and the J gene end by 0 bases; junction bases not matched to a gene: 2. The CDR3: CASSDTSEAKNIQYF. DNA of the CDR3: TGCGCCAGCAGTGATACTAGCGAAGCCAAAAACATTCAGTACTTC.

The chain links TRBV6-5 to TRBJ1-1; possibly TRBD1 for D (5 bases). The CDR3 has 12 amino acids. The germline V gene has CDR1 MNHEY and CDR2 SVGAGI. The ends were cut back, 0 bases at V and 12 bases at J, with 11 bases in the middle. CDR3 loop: CASSYSTVGPFF. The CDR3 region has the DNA TGTGCCAGCAGTTACTCGACAGTCGGGCCTTTCTTT.

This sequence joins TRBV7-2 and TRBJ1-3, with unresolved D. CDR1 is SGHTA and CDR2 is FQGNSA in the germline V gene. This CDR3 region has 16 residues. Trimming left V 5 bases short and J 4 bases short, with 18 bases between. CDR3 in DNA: TGTGCCAGCAGCCCTGACGGAATAAACTCAGGAAACACCATATATTTT. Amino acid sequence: CASSPDGINSGNTIYF.

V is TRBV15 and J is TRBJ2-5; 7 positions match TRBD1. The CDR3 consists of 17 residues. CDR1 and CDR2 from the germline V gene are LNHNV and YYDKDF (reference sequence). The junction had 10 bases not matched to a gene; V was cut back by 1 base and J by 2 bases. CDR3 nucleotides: TGTGCCACCAGCAGAGCTAGGACAGGATTTTTACAAGAGACCCAGTACTTC. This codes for CATSRARTGFLQETQYF.

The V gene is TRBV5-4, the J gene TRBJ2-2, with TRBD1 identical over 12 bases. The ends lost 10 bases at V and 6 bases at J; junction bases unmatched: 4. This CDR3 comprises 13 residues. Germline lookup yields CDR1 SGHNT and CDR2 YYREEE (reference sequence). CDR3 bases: TGTGCCGCCGGGACAGGGGGCTCCGGGGAGCTGTTTTTT. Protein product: CAAGTGGSGELFF. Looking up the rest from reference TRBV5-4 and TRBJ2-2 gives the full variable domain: ETGVTQSPTHLIKTRGQQVTLRCSSQSGHNTVSWYQQALGQGPQFIFQYYREEENGRGNFPPRFSGLQFPNYSSELNVNALELDDSALYLCAAGTGGSGELFFGEGSRLTVL.